This record covers a single T cell receptor (beta chain). The V end lost 4 bases, the J end lost 0 bases, and 10 bases lay between the germline ends. The germline CDR1 and CDR2 sequences are SQVTM and ANQGSEA. The CDR3 consists of 13 residues. Profiled with immunoSEQ multiplex PCR; TCRdb holds only in-frame clones, not every one. The sample records about 75,000 clones, 90% to 95% being singletons. The data stem from a study of technical replicates of blood from a few donors. Sequencing was carried out using T cells isolated from PBMCs. This TCR was recovered from a human donor in good health. Some clones in this sample may be carry-over from other donors' samples. This sequence joins TRBV29-1 and TRBJ2-7; possibly TRBD1 for D (6 bases). CDR3 in DNA: TGCAGCGTTGCGGGACATCGCTCCTACGAGCAGTACTTC. This encodes CSVAGHRSYEQYF.